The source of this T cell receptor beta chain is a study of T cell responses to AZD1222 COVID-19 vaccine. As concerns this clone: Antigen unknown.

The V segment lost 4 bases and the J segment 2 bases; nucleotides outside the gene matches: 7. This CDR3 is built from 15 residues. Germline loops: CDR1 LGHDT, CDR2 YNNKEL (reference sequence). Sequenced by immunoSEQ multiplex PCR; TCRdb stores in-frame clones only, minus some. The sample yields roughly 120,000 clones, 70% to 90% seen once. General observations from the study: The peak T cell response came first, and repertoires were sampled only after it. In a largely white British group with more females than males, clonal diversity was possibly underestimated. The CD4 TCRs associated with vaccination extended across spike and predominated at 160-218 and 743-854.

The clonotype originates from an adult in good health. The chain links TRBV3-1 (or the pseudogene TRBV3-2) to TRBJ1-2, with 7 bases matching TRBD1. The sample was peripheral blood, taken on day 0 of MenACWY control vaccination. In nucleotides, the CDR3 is TGTGCCAGCAGCCTTCGACAGGGCAAAAACTATGGCTACACCTTC. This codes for CASSLRQGKNYGYTF.